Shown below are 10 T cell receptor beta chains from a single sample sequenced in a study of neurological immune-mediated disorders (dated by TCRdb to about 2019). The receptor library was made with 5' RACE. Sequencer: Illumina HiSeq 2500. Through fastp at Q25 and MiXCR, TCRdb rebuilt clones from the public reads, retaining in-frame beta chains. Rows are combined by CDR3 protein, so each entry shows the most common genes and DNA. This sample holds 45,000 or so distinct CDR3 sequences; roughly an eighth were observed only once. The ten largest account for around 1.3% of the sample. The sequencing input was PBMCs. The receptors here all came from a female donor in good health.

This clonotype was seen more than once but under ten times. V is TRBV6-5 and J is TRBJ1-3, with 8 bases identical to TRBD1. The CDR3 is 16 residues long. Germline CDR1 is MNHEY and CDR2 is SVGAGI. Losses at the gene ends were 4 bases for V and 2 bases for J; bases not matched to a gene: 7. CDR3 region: CASSSSRTGTGNTIYF. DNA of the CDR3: TGTGCCAGCAGTTCGTCCCGGACAGGGACTGGAAACACCATATATTTT.

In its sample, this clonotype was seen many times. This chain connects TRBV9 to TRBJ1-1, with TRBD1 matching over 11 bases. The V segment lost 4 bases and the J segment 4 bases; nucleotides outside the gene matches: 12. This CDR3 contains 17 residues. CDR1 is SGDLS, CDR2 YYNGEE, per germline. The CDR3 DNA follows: TGTGCCAGCAGCCCAGGGACAGGGGGGATGTCGAGCACTGAAGCTTTCTTT. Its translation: CASSPGTGGMSSTEAFF.

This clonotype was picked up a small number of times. The CDR3 coding sequence is TGTGCCAGTAGTATAGAAGAGAGGGGCTACACCTTC. This translates into CASSIEERGYTF. The chain joins TRBV19 to TRBJ1-2; D gene unclear. Germline assignment: CDR1 LNHDA and CDR2 SQIVND (reference sequence). This CDR3 comprises 12 residues. Between the trimmed V and J ends, which lost 0 bases and 8 bases, there was a span of 7 bases.

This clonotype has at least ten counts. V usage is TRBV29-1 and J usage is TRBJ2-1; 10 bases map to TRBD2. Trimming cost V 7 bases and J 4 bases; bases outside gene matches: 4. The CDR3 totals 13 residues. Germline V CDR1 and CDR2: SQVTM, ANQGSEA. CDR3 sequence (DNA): TGCAGCGCCGGGACTAGCGAATACAATGAGCAGTTCTTC. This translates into CSAGTSEYNEQFF.

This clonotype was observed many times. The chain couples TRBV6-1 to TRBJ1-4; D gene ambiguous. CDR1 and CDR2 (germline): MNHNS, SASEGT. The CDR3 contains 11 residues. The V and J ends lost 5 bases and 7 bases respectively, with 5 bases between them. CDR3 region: CASSLGEKLFF. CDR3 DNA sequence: TGTGCCAGCAGTCTCGGTGAAAAACTGTTTTTT.

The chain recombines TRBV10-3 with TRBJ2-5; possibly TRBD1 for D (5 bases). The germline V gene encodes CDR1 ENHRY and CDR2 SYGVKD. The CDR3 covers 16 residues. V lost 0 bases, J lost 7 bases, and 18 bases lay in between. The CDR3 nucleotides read TGTGCCATCAGTGAGTCTGCAGGGCCGACGAGTTCGACCCAGTACTTC. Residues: CAISESAGPTSSTQYF.

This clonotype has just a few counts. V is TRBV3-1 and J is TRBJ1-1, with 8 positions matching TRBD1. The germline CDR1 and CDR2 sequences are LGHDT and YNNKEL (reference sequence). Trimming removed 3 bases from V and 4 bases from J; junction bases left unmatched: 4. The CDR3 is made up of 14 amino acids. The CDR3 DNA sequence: TGTGCCAGCAGCCAGCAGGGGGCTAGCACTGAAGCTTTCTTT. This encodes CASSQQGASTEAFF.

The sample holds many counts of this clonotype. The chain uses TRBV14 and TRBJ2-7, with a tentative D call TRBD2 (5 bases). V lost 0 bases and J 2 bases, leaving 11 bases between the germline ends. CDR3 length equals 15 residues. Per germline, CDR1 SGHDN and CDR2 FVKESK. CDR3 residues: CASSQDRGYPYEQYF. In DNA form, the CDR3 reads TGTGCCAGCAGCCAAGACCGGGGTTACCCCTACGAGCAGTACTTC. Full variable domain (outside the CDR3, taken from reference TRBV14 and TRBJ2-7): EAGVTQFPSHSVIEKGQTVTLRCDPISGHDNLYWYRRVMGKEIKFLLHFVKESKQDESGMPNNRFLAERTGGTYSTLKVQPAELEDSGVYFCASSQDRGYPYEQYFGPGTRLTVT.

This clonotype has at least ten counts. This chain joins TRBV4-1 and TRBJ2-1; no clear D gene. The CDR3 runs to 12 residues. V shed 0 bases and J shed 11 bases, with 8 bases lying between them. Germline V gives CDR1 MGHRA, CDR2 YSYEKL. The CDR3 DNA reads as TGCGCCAGCAGCCAAGACGGTGGAAAGCAGTTCTTC. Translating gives CASSQDGGKQFF.

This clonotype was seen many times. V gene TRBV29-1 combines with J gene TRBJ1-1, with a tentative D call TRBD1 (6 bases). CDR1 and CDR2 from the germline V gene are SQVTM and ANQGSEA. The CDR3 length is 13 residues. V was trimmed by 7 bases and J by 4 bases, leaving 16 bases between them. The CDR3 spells CSADQGRGTEAFF. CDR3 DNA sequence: TGCAGCGCGGATCAGGGGAGGGGCACTGAAGCTTTCTTT.